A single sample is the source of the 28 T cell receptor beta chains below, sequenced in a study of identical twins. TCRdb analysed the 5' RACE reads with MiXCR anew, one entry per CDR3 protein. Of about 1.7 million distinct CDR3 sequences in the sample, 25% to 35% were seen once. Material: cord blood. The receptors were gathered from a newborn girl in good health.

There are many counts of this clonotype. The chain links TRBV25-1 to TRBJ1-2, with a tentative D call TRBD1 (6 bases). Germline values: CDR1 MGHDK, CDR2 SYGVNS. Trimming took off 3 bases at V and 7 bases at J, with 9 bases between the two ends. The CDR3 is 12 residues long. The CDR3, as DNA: TGTGCCAGCAGTGACGGGGGCTCTGGCTACACCTTC. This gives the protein CASSDGGSGYTF.

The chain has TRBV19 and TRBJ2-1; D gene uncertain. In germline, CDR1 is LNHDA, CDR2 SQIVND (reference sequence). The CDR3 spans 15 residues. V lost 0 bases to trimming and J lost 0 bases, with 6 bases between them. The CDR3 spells CASSIEGSSYNEQFF. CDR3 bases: TGTGCCAGTAGTATAGAGGGCAGCTCCTACAATGAGCAGTTCTTC.

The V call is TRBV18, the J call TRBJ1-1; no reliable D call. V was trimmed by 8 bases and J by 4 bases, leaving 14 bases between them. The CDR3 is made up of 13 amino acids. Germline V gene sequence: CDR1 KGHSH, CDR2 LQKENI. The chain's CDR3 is CASAPRVSTEAFF. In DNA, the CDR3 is TGTGCCAGCGCCCCCCGCGTTAGCACTGAAGCTTTCTTT.

This CDR3 is CASAGGLNSYEQYF. DNA for the CDR3: TGTGCCAGCGCGGGGGGACTTAACTCCTACGAGCAGTACTTC. The V call is TRBV9, the J call TRBJ2-7; 8 nucleotides line up with TRBD2. Germline V gene sequence: CDR1 SGDLS, CDR2 YYNGEE. V lost 7 bases, J lost 0 bases, and 6 bases stayed unmatched. The CDR3 runs to 14 residues. Using reference TRBV9 and TRBJ2-7 for the parts outside the CDR3, the full variable domain is DSGVTQTPKHLITATGQRVTLRCSPRSGDLSVYWYQQSLDQGLQFLIQYYNGEERAKGNILERFSAQQFPDLHSELNLSSLELGDSALYFCASAGGLNSYEQYFGPGTRLTVT.

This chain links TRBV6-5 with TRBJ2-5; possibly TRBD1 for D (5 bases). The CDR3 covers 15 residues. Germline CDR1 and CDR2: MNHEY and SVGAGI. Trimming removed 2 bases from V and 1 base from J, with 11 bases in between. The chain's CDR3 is CASSYATGLQETQYF. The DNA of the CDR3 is TGTGCCAGCAGTTACGCCACAGGTCTCCAAGAGACCCAGTACTTC.

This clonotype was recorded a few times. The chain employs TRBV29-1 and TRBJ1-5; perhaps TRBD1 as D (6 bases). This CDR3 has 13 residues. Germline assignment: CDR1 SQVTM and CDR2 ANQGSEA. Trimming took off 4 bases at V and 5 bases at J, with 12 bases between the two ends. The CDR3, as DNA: TGCAGCGTTGGAACAGGGTGGGATCAGCCCCAGCATTTT. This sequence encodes CSVGTGWDQPQHF.

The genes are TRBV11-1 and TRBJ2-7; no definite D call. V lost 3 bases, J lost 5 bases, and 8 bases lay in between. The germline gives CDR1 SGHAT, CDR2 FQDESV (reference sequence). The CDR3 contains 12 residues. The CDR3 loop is CASSFFPDEQYF. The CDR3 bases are TGTGCCAGCAGCTTCTTTCCGGACGAGCAGTACTTC.

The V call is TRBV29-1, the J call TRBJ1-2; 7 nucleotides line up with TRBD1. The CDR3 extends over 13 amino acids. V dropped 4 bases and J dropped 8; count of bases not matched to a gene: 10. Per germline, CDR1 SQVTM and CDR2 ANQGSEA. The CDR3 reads CSVVDRDWEGYTF. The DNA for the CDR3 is TGCAGCGTTGTTGACAGGGACTGGGAGGGCTACACCTTC.

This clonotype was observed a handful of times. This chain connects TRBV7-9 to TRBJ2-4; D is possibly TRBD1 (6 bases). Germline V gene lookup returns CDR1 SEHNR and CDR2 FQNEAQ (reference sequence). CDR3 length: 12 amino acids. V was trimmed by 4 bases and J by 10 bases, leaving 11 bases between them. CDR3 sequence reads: CASSSTGKIQYF. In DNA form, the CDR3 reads TGTGCCAGCAGCTCGACAGGAAAAATTCAGTACTTC.

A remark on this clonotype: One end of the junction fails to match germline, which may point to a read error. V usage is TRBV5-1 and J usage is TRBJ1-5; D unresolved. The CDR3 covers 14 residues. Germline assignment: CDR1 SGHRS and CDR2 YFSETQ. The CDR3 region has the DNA TGCGTCAGCAGCTTGGAGGGATCTAGTCAGCCCCAGCATTTT. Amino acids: CVSSLEGSSQPQHF.

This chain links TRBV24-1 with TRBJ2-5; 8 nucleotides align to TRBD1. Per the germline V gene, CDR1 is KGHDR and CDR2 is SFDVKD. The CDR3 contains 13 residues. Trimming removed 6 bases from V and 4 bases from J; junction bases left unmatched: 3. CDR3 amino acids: CATSTGQAETQYF. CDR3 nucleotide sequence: TGTGCCACCAGTACGGGACAGGCAGAGACCCAGTACTTC.

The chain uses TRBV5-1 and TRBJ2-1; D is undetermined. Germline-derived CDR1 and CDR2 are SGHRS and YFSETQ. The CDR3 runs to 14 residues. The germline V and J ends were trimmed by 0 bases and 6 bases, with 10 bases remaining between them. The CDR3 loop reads CASSLGATSNEQFF. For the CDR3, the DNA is TGCGCCAGCAGCTTGGGTGCGACGTCCAATGAGCAGTTCTTC.

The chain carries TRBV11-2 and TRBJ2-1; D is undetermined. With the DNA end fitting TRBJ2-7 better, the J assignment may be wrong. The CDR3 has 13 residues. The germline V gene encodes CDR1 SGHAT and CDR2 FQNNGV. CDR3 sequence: CASSWIANNEQYF. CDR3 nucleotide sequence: TGTGCCAGCAGCTGGATAGCAAACAATGAGCAGTACTTC.

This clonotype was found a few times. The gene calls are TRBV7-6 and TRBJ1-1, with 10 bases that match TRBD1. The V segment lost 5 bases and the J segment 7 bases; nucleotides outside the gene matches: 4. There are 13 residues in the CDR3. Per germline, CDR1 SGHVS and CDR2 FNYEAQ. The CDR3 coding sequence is TGTGCCAGCAGCGGGACAGGGGTTGGTGAAGCTTTCTTT. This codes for CASSGTGVGEAFF.

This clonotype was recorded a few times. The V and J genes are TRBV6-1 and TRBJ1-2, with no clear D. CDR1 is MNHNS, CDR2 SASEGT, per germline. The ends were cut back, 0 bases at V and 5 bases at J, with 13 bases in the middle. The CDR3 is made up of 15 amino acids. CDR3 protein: CASSEAFRKGYGYTF. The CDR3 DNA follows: TGTGCCAGCAGTGAAGCGTTTAGGAAGGGATATGGCTACACCTTC.

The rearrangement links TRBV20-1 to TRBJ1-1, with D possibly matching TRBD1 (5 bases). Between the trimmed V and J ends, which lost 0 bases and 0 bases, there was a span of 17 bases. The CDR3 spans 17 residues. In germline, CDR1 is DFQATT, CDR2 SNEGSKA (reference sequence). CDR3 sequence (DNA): TGCAGTGCTAGAGATAAACAACGAAACAGGTTGAACACTGAAGCTTTCTTT. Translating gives CSARDKQRNRLNTEAFF.

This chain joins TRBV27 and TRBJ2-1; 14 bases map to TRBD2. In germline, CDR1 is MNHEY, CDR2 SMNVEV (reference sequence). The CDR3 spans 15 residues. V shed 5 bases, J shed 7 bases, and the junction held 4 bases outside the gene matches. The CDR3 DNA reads TGTGCCAGCAGTGTCCGGACTAGCGGGGGGAATGAGCAGTTCTTC. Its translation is CASSVRTSGGNEQFF.

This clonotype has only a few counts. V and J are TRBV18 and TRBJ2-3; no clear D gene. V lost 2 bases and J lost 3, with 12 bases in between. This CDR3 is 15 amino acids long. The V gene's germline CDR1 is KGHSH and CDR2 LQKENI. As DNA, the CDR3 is TGTGCCAGCTCACCAATAGTGAAAGGGACAGATACGCAGTATTTT. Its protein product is CASSPIVKGTDTQYF.

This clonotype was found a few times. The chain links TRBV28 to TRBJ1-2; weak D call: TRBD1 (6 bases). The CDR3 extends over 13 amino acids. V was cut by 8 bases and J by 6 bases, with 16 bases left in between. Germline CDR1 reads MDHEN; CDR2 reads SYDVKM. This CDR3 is CASFARGVDGYTF. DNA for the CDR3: TGTGCCAGCTTCGCCAGGGGTGTTGATGGCTACACCTTC.

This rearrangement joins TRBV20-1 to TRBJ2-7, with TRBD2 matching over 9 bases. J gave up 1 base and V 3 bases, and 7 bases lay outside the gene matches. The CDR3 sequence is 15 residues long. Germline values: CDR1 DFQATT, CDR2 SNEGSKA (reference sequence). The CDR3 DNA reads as TGCAGTGCTAGTGAACTAGCGGGTACTTCCTACGAGCAGTACTTC. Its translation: CSASELAGTSYEQYF.

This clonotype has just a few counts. This CDR3 reads CASSSPAGNTEAFF. The CDR3 DNA reads as TGTGCCAGCAGTTCCCCCGCCGGGAACACTGAAGCTTTCTTT. The J gene is TRBJ1-1, the V gene TRBV28, with unresolved D. CDR1 and CDR2 (germline): MDHEN, SYDVKM. The CDR3 runs to 14 residues. Trimming stripped 4 bases from V and 1 base from J, with 10 bases between.

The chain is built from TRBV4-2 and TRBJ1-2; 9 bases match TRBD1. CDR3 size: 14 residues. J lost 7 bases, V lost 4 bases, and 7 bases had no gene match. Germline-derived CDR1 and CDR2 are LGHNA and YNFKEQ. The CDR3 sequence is CASSLTGGVLGYTF. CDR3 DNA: TGTGCCAGCAGCCTGACAGGGGGTGTCCTTGGCTACACCTTC.

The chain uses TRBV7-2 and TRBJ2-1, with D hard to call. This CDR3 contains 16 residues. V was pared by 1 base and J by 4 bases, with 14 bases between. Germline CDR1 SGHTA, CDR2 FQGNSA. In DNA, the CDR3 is TGTGCCAGCAGCTTAGTAGGTAGCAAAAGGTACAATGAGCAGTTCTTC. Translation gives CASSLVGSKRYNEQFF.

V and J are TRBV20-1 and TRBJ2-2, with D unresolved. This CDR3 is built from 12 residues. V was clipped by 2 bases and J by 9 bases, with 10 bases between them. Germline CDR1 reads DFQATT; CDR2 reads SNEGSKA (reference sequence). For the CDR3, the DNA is TGCAGTGCTAGATGGGTTGCCAGGGAGCTGTTTTTT. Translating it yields CSARWVARELFF.

The CDR3 loop is CATSRPGQLNEKLFF. The CDR3 nucleotides are TGTGCCACCAGCAGACCGGGACAGCTTAATGAAAAACTGTTTTTT. The V gene is TRBV15, the J gene TRBJ1-4, with 7 bases aligning to TRBD1. Germline V gene lookup returns CDR1 LNHNV and CDR2 YYDKDF (reference sequence). V dropped 2 bases and J dropped 4; count of bases not matched to a gene: 4. The CDR3 sequence is 15 residues long.

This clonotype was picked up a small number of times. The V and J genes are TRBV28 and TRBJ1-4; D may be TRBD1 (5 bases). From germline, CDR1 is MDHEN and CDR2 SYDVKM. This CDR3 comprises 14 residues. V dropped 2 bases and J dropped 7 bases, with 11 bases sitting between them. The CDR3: CASSLKGSSEKLFF. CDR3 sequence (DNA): TGTGCCAGCAGTTTAAAGGGGAGTAGTGAAAAACTGTTTTTT.

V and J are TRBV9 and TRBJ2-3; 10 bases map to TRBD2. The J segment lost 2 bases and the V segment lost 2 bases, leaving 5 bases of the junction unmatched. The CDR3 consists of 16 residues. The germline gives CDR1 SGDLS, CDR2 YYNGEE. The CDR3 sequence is CASSVPTSGFTDTQYF. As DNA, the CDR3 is TGTGCCAGCAGCGTCCCGACTAGCGGGTTCACAGATACGCAGTATTTT.

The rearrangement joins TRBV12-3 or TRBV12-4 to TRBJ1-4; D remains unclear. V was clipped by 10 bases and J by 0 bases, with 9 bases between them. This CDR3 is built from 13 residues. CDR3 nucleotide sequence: TGTGCCACCGCAGGATCAACTAATGAAAAACTGTTTTTT. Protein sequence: CATAGSTNEKLFF.